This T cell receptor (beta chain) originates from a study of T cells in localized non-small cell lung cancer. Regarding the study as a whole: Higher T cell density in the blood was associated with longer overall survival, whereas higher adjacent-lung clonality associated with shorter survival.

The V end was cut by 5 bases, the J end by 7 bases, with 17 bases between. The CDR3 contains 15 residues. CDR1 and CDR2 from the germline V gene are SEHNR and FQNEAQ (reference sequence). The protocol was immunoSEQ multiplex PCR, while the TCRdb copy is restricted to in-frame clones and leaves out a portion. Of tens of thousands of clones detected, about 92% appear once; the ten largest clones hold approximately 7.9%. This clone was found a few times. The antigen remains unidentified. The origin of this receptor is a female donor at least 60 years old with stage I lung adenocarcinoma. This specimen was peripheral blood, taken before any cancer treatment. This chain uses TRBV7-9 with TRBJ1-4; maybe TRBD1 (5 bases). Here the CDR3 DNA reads TGTGCCAGCAGCCCCCAGGGACTCGGGGGTGAAAAACTGTTTTTT. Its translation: CASSPQGLGGEKLFF.